The clone carrying this T cell receptor beta chain was seen many times. The antigen is undetermined. The protocol was immunoSEQ multiplex PCR, while the TCRdb copy is restricted to in-frame clones and leaves out a portion. This repertoire holds 2,000 to 3,000 clones, and none appear only once. Treatment was busulfan-fludarabine conditioning, a marrow graft, and cyclophosphamide on days +3 and +4. These data belong to a study of T cells after posttransplantation cyclophosphamide. Regarding the study as a whole: Later post-transplant blood repertoires were often dominated by donor CD8+ memory clones. After PTCy, TRB diversity resembled that of CNI/methotrexate controls.

V gave up 5 bases and J gave up 8 bases; unmatched junction bases: 7. The V gene's germline CDR1 is SGHTA and CDR2 FQGNSA. The CDR3 is 13 amino acids. The V and J genes are TRBV7-2 and TRBJ1-1, with TRBD1 matching 8 bases. The sequence was collected from a female patient aged 60 to 70 who received an allogeneic stem cell transplant from an unrelated donor, was CMV-positive, and had acute GVHD only. Certain T cells may be donor cells from the graft. The sample in question was PBMCs, obtained after an allogeneic stem cell transplant with post-transplant cyclophosphamide. CDR3 coding DNA: TGTGCCAGCAGCCCCGGACAGGGACAAGAAGCTTTCTTT. This encodes CASSPGQGQEAFF.